Each of the 12 T cell receptor beta chains below was sequenced from the same sample in a study of graft-versus-host responses after intestinal transplantation. Profiled with immunoSEQ multiplex PCR; TCRdb holds only in-frame clones, not every one. Altogether 50,000 to 75,000 clones are present, under 90% being singletons, with the ten largest covering about 1.7%. Processing released intraepithelial and lamina propria lymphocytes from the graft tissue. The source material was ileum tissue, sampled around 350 days after transplant. The receptors derive from a human patient who received an intestinal transplant, so some T cells may come from the graft donor.

This chain joins TRBV5-1 and TRBJ2-4, with D possibly being TRBD2 (6 bases). V dropped 0 bases and J dropped 6 bases, with 13 bases sitting between them. The CDR3 spans 15 residues. Per germline, CDR1 SGHRS and CDR2 YFSETQ. The CDR3 DNA reads TGCGCCAGCAGCTTGGATGGGACTGCGCTAAACATTCAGTACTTC. It yields the protein CASSLDGTALNIQYF. Based on the CDR3 plus reference TRBV5-1 and TRBJ2-4, the full variable domain is KAGVTQTPRYLIKTRGQQVTLSCSPISGHRSVSWYQQTPGQGLQFLFEYFSETQRNKGNFPGRFSGRQFSNSRSEMNVSTLELGDSALYLCASSLDGTALNIQYFGAGTRLSVL.

This chain uses TRBV4-2 with TRBJ2-7; D perhaps matches TRBD2 (5 bases). The V gene's germline CDR1 is LGHNA and CDR2 YNFKEQ. This CDR3 is built from 15 residues. The V end lost 0 bases, the J end lost 6 bases, and 15 bases lay between the germline ends. The CDR3 here is CASSQDGRGTAEQYF. CDR3 nucleotide sequence: TGTGCCAGCAGCCAAGATGGTCGGGGAACAGCCGAGCAGTACTTC.

The chain carries TRBV4-1 and TRBJ2-7, with D tentatively TRBD1 or TRBD2 (5 bases each). The CDR3 totals 15 residues. The germline CDR1 and CDR2 sequences are MGHRA and YSYEKL. Trimming took 0 bases from V and 1 from J, leaving 10 bases between them. The DNA of the CDR3 is TGCGCCAGCAGCCAAGAAGCGAGGGGTTCCTACGAGCAGTACTTC. Translating gives CASSQEARGSYEQYF.

Here the CDR3 DNA reads TGTGCCAGCAGCCAAGATCCCATCGGGGCCGTGACTGAAGCTTTCTTT. Its translation is CASSQDPIGAVTEAFF. V and J are TRBV14 and TRBJ1-1, with D perhaps TRBD1 (5 bases). Germline V CDR1 and CDR2: SGHDN, FVKESK. The CDR3 covers 16 residues. V dropped 0 bases and J dropped 5 bases, with 16 bases sitting between them.

V and J are TRBV6-1 and TRBJ2-6; a weak D match, TRBD1 (5 bases). The germline V gene has CDR1 MNHNS and CDR2 SASEGT. CDR3 length: 16 amino acids. V dropped 2 bases and J dropped 4 bases, with 12 bases sitting between them. Written as DNA, the CDR3 is TGTGCCAGCAGTGAAATGAGCAGGGTCGGGGCCAACGTCCTGACTTTC. The encoded protein is CASSEMSRVGANVLTF.

The rearrangement links TRBV5-7 to TRBJ1-1; the match to TRBD1 covers 10 bases. TRBV5-7 has ORF status, its function being uncertain. Trimming removed 4 bases from V and 5 bases from J; junction bases left unmatched: 8. CDR3 length: 15 residues. The CDR3 DNA reads TGTGCCAGCAGCGTAAGCCGGGACAGGGGAACTGAAGCTTTCTTT. Amino acids: CASSVSRDRGTEAFF.

The V and J genes are TRBV5-1 and TRBJ2-2; maybe TRBD1 (6 bases). This CDR3 comprises 15 residues. V lost 4 bases, J lost 5 bases, and 15 bases lay in between. In germline, CDR1 is SGHRS, CDR2 YFSETQ. The CDR3 nucleotides read TGCGCCAGCAGCGCCACAGGGAGTTGGACCGGGGAGCTGTTTTTT. As protein: CASSATGSWTGELFF.

This chain connects TRBV9 to TRBJ2-5, with 8 bases matching TRBD1. CDR1 SGDLS and CDR2 YYNGEE come from the germline V gene. The V and J ends lost 3 bases and 3 bases, in that order; junction bases with no gene match: 4. The CDR3 length is 14 residues. This CDR3 is CASSDTGGEETQYF. The CDR3, as DNA: TGTGCCAGCAGCGATACAGGGGGAGAAGAGACCCAGTACTTC.

V usage is TRBV6-5 and J usage is TRBJ2-5; 9 nucleotides line up with TRBD1. There are 15 residues in the CDR3. The germline gives CDR1 MNHEY, CDR2 SVGAGI. V lost 7 bases to trimming and J lost 5 bases; unmatched junction nucleotides: 11. CDR3 nucleotides: TGTGCCAGCAACCCCGGACAGGGGAAGGGGGAGACCCAGTACTTC. Protein sequence: CASNPGQGKGETQYF.

This chain connects TRBV11-1 to TRBJ2-5; no reliable D call. Germline loops: CDR1 SGHAT, CDR2 FQDESV (reference sequence). V shed 1 base and J shed 1 base, with 7 bases lying between them. The CDR3 is 14 residues long. The CDR3 bases are TGTGCCAGCAGCTTAGTACCAACCCAAGAGACCCAGTACTTC. Its protein product is CASSLVPTQETQYF.

The chain combines TRBV5-1 with TRBJ2-5; possible D gene TRBD1, 6 bases. V lost 1 base and J lost 3, with 7 bases in between. The CDR3 has 13 amino acids. Germline V gives CDR1 SGHRS, CDR2 YFSETQ. In DNA form, the CDR3 reads TGCGCCAGCAGCTTGCCAGGGGAAGAGACCCAGTACTTC. Amino acid sequence: CASSLPGEETQYF.

This clone turned up a few times. The chain uses TRBV14 and TRBJ2-1, with TRBD2 matching over 12 bases. V trimming: 2 bases; J trimming: 7 bases; junction bases outside the gene matches: 9. Germline values: CDR1 SGHDN, CDR2 FVKESK. The CDR3 contains 17 residues. This CDR3 is CASSQNVLAGGGNEQFF. The CDR3 nucleotides read TGTGCCAGCAGCCAAAACGTACTAGCGGGAGGCGGGAATGAGCAGTTCTTC. The whole variable domain, remainder taken from reference TRBV14 and TRBJ2-1, is EAGVTQFPSHSVIEKGQTVTLRCDPISGHDNLYWYRRVMGKEIKFLLHFVKESKQDESGMPNNRFLAERTGGTYSTLKVQPAELEDSGVYFCASSQNVLAGGGNEQFFGPGTRLTVL.